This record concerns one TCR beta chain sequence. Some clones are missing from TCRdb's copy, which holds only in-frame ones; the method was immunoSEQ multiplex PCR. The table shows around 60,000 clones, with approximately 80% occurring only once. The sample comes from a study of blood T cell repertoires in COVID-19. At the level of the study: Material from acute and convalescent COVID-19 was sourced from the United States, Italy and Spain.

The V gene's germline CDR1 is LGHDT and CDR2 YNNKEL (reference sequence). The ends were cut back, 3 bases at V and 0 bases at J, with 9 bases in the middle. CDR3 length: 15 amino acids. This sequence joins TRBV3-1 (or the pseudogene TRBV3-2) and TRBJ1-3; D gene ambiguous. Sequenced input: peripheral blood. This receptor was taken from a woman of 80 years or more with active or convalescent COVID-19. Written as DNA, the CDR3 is TGTGCCAGCAGCCAGGAGGTTAGCTCTGGAAACACCATATATTTT. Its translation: CASSQEVSSGNTIYF.